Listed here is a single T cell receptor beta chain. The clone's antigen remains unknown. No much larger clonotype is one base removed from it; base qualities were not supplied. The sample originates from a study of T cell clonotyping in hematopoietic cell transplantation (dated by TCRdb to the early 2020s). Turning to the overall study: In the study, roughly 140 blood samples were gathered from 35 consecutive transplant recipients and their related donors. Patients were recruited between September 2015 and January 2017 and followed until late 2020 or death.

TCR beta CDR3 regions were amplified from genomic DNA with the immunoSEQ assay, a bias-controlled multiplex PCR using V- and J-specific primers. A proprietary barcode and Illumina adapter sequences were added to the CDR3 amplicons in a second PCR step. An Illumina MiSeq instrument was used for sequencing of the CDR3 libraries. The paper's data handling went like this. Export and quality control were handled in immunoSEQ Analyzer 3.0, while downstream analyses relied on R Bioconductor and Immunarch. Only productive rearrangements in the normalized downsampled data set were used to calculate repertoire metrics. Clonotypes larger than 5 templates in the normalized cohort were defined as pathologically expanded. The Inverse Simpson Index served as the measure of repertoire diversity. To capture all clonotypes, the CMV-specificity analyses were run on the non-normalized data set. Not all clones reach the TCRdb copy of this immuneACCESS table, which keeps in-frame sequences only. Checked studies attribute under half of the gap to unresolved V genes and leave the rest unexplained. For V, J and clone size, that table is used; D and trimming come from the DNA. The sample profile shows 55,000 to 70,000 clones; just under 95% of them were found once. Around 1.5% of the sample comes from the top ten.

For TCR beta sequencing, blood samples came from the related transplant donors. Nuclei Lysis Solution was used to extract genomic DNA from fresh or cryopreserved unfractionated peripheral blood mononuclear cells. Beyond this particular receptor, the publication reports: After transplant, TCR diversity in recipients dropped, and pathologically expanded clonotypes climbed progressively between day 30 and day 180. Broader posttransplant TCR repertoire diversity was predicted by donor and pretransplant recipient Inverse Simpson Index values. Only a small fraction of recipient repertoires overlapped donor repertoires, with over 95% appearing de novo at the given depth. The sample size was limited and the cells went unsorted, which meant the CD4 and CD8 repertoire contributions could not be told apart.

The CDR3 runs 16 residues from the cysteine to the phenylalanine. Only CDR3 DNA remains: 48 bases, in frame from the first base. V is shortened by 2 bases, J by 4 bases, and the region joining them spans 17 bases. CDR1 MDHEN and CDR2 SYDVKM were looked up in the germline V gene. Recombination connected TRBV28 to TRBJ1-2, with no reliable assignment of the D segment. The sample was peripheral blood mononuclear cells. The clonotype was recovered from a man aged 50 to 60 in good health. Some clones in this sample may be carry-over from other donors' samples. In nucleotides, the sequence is TGTGCCAGCAGTTTAGAGGGCAGCCGGCCCTTCTATGGCTACACCTTC. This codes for CASSLEGSRPFYGYTF.